A single sample gave rise to the 13 T cell receptor beta chains below, sequenced in a study of T cells in Graves' hyperthyroidism and ophthalmopathy. TCR beta CDR3 regions were amplified from RNA. The HTBI set primed first-round TCR CDR3 RT-PCR. TCRdb called the multiplex PCR reads again in MiXCR, with one record for every CDR3 protein. The data contain a few hundred thousand distinct CDR3 sequences, approximately 15% of them singletons. Sequencing was done on a sample of blood. These receptor sequences come from a young woman with Graves' hyperthyroidism.

This clonotype was detected ten times or more. The chain links TRBV28 to TRBJ1-1, with TRBD1 matching 9 bases. The germline V gene has CDR1 MDHEN and CDR2 SYDVKM. Trimming removed 2 bases from V and 5 bases from J; junction bases left unmatched: 6. CDR3 length: 15 amino acids. The CDR3 bases are TGTGCCAGCAGTTTACCTACAGGGGGCTTGACTGAAGCTTTCTTT. This gives the protein CASSLPTGGLTEAFF.

Ten or more counts support this clonotype. This sequence joins TRBV30 and TRBJ1-2, with D uncertain. CDR3 size: 12 residues. V lost 7 bases to trimming and J lost 3 bases, with 12 bases between them. Germline V gene data show CDR1 as GTSNPN and CDR2 as SVGIG (reference sequence). CDR3 loop: CALTSGDYGYTF. For the CDR3, the DNA is TGTGCCTTGACATCTGGAGACTATGGCTACACCTTC.

This clonotype was seen a handful of times. V usage is TRBV4-1 and J usage is TRBJ2-7; D gene uncertain. Germline V gene lookup returns CDR1 MGHRA and CDR2 YSYEKL. The CDR3 has 15 residues. V gave up 4 bases and J gave up 0 bases, with 13 bases separating them. The DNA of the CDR3 is TGCGCCAGCAGCCCTTCGTGGGAAAGCTCCTACGAGCAGTACTTC. Translated: CASSPSWESSYEQYF.

Remarks on this clonotype: A much larger clonotype is one base distant, so this may be a read error. This chain connects TRBV5-5 to TRBJ2-1, with 12 bases fitting TRBD2. This CDR3 contains 17 residues. Germline-derived CDR1 and CDR2 are SGHKS and YYEKEE (reference sequence). Written as DNA, the CDR3 is TGTGCCGGCAGCCAACGACTAGCGGGAGCCTTAGGGAATGAGCAGTTCTTC. Its translation is CAGSQRLAGALGNEQFF.

The sample holds a few counts of this clonotype. V is TRBV9 and J is TRBJ1-1; possible D gene TRBD1, 5 bases. This CDR3 contains 15 residues. The germline gives CDR1 SGDLS, CDR2 YYNGEE. V lost 0 bases and J 5 bases, leaving 14 bases between the germline ends. In DNA form, the CDR3 reads TGTGCCAGCAGCGTAGATGGGGGTGTAGATACTGAAGCTTTCTTT. Encoded protein: CASSVDGGVDTEAFF.

Many counts were recorded for this clonotype. This sequence joins TRBV20-1 and TRBJ2-1, with 7 bases aligning to TRBD2. The V gene end was trimmed by 5 bases and the J gene end by 0 bases; junction bases not matched to a gene: 7. From germline, CDR1 is DFQATT and CDR2 SNEGSKA (reference sequence). The CDR3 has 15 amino acids. The CDR3 DNA follows: TGCAGTGCTGAACTTCTAGCGGCCTCCTACAATGAGCAGTTCTTC. This codes for CSAELLAASYNEQFF.

There are many counts of this clonotype. The chain recombines TRBV29-1 with TRBJ2-7; either TRBD1 or TRBD2 may fit D (6 bases each). V lost 7 bases and J lost 7, with 14 bases in between. This CDR3 has 11 residues. Germline V gives CDR1 SQVTM, CDR2 ANQGSEA. The CDR3 DNA sequence: TGCAGCGGTGCGAGGGGGAGGGAGCAGTACTTC. Protein sequence: CSGARGREQYF.

The V gene is TRBV7-9, the J gene TRBJ2-7; D gene ambiguous. Trimming removed 4 bases from V and 6 bases from J, with 10 bases in between. This CDR3 has 12 residues. Germline CDR1 and CDR2: SEHNR and FQNEAQ (reference sequence). The CDR3 DNA is TGTGCCAGCAGCTCCCCCGCTAGCGAGCAGTACTTC. It encodes CASSSPASEQYF.

The chain links TRBV6-6 to TRBJ2-7; D remains ambiguous. In germline, CDR1 is MNHNY, CDR2 SVGAGI (reference sequence). Trimming took 2 bases from V and 7 from J, leaving 12 bases between them. The CDR3 is 13 residues long. Here the CDR3 reads CASSYPPLGEQYF. The CDR3 DNA sequence: TGTGCCAGCAGTTACCCTCCCCTCGGGGAGCAGTACTTC.

This clonotype came up many times. This sequence joins TRBV2 and TRBJ1-1, with D unresolved. V was shortened by 2 bases and J by 2 bases, with 9 bases between the two germline ends. The CDR3 is made up of 14 amino acids. Germline CDR1 is SNHLY and CDR2 is FYNNEI. In nucleotides, the CDR3 is TGTGCCAGCAGTGAACAAGGGTTCAACACTGAAGCTTTCTTT. Its protein is CASSEQGFNTEAFF.

The chain couples TRBV5-1 to TRBJ2-7; 9 bases agree with TRBD2. Trimming removed 5 bases from V and 3 bases from J; junction bases left unmatched: 3. The CDR3 loop spans 13 amino acids. The germline V gene encodes CDR1 SGHRS and CDR2 YFSETQ. CDR3 in DNA: TGCGCCAGCAGTAGCGGGAGTGGCTACGAGCAGTACTTC. The encoded protein is CASSSGSGYEQYF. The variable domain in full, with the rest retrieved from reference TRBV5-1 and TRBJ2-7, is KAGVTQTPRYLIKTRGQQVTLSCSPISGHRSVSWYQQTPGQGLQFLFEYFSETQRNKGNFPGRFSGRQFSNSRSEMNVSTLELGDSALYLCASSSGSGYEQYFGPGTRLTVT.

This clonotype was counted at least ten times. The chain couples TRBV27 to TRBJ2-1, with 16 positions matching TRBD2. Germline CDR1 is MNHEY and CDR2 is SMNVEV (reference sequence). This CDR3 has 18 amino acids. The V and J ends lost 2 bases and 7 bases, in that order; junction bases with no gene match: 8. The CDR3: CASSLVGTSGRAGNEQFF. In DNA, the CDR3 is TGTGCCAGCAGTTTAGTTGGGACTAGCGGGAGGGCAGGTAATGAGCAGTTCTTC.

V is TRBV11-2 and J is TRBJ1-1, with TRBD1 identical over 12 bases. There are 17 residues in the CDR3. V lost 5 bases to trimming and J lost 7 bases; unmatched junction nucleotides: 14. Per germline, CDR1 SGHAT and CDR2 FQNNGV. The CDR3 DNA follows: TGTGCCAGCAGCAACTCCCTGGGACAGGGGGCGAAAATTGAAGCTTTCTTT. Protein sequence: CASSNSLGQGAKIEAFF.